This T cell receptor (beta chain) came from a study of spatial heterogeneity in lung cancer. At the level of the study: Alpha-chain sequences were consistently detected in smaller numbers than beta-chain sequences.

TCRdb re-called the 5' RACE reads with MiXCR, one entry per CDR3 protein. The table includes some 80,000 distinct CDR3 sequences, 8% detected once. This clonotype was picked up many times. The time point: sample taken at primary tumor resection. The donor group consisted of under 90 patients who had untreated, early-stage non-small cell lung cancer. The input for sequencing was PBMCs, taken at surgery. This TCR was sampled from a male donor with early-stage non-small cell lung cancer.

CDR3 region: CANYCRTDSGANVLTF. The CDR3 nucleotides are TGTGCCAACTACTGTCGGACGGACTCTGGGGCCAACGTCCTGACTTTC. The chain joins TRBV9 to TRBJ2-6, with no clear D. The CDR3 is 16 residues long. The V end lost 9 bases, the J end lost 0 bases, and 16 bases lay between the germline ends. Germline CDR1 is SGDLS and CDR2 is YYNGEE. The complete variable domain, with remaining parts taken from reference TRBV9 and TRBJ2-6, reads DSGVTQTPKHLITATGQRVTLRCSPRSGDLSVYWYQQSLDQGLQFLIQYYNGEERAKGNILERFSAQQFPDLHSELNLSSLELGDSALYFCANYCRTDSGANVLTFGAGSRLTVL.